This passage covers 23 T cell receptor beta chains from one sample sequenced in a study of blood T cell repertoires in COVID-19. Using immunoSEQ multiplex PCR, the repertoire was profiled, and TCRdb retains in-frame clones only, with some absent. Of roughly 220,000 clones listed, about four fifths are singletons. The sample was peripheral blood. These receptor sequences come from a woman aged 80 or older with COVID-19, enrolled during active disease.

The chain couples TRBV4-1 to TRBJ1-1; D gene ambiguous. The CDR3 runs to 14 residues. Trimming cost V 3 bases and J 0 bases, with 8 bases left between them. From germline, CDR1 is MGHRA and CDR2 YSYEKL. The CDR3 nucleotides are TGCGCCAGCAGCCAGTCTCAGATGAACACTGAAGCTTTCTTT. Translation gives CASSQSQMNTEAFF.

The chain has TRBV29-1 and TRBJ1-1, with TRBD1 matching 11 bases. Germline assignment: CDR1 SQVTM and CDR2 ANQGSEA. The CDR3 has 12 residues. Unmatched junction bases numbered 4, after V lost 6 bases and J lost 7 bases. In DNA form, the CDR3 reads TGCAGCGTCCGGGACAGGGGGGATGAAGCTTTCTTT. Encoded protein: CSVRDRGDEAFF.

This chain joins TRBV7-2 and TRBJ1-4; 11 bases line up with TRBD1. Germline V CDR1 and CDR2: SGHTA, FQGNSA. This CDR3 has 17 residues. Trimming at V came to 5 bases and at J to 12 bases, leaving 17 bases not matched to a gene. CDR3 sequence (DNA): TGTGCCAGCAGCCGCGGACAGGGGGCGCCCTGGGGAGGGGAACTGTTTTTT. Residues: CASSRGQGAPWGGELFF. The entire variable domain, with the rest obtained from reference TRBV7-2 and TRBJ1-4, is as follows: GAGVSQSPSNKVTEKGKDVELRCDPISGHTALYWYRQSLGQGLEFLIYFQGNSAPDKSGLPSDRFSAERTGGSVSTLTIQRTQQEDSAVYLCASSRGQGAPWGGELFFGSGTQLSVL.

The sample holds one count of this clone. The genes are TRBV18 and TRBJ1-1; TRBD1 aligns across 9 bases. The junction had 9 bases not matched to a gene; V was cut back by 8 bases and J by 5 bases. The V gene's germline CDR1 is KGHSH and CDR2 LQKENI. The CDR3 consists of 14 residues. CDR3 sequence reads: CASDPGTGSTEAFF. In nucleotides, the CDR3 is TGTGCCAGCGACCCCGGGACAGGGAGTACTGAAGCTTTCTTT.

The rearrangement uses TRBV3-1 (or the pseudogene TRBV3-2) and TRBJ2-7, with a possible D match to TRBD1 (5 bases). Trimming left V 5 bases short and J 0 bases short, with 8 bases between. The CDR3 spans 13 residues. Germline assignment: CDR1 LGHDT and CDR2 YNNKEL (reference sequence). CDR3 nucleotides: TGTGCCAGCAGCTTACAGGTCTCCTACGAGCAGTACTTC. It yields the protein CASSLQVSYEQYF.

This chain uses TRBV6-5 with TRBJ1-2; 7 bases match TRBD1. J gave up 3 bases and V 4 bases, and 8 bases lay outside the gene matches. The germline CDR1 and CDR2 sequences are MNHEY and SVGAGI. This CDR3 region has 15 residues. In nucleotides, the CDR3 is TGTGCCAGCAGTTCGCGGACAGGTCTGGACTATGGCTACACCTTC. This codes for CASSSRTGLDYGYTF.

The V call is TRBV21-1, the J call TRBJ1-2; TRBD1 was called by the table and not checked on the DNA. TRBV21-1 is tagged as a pseudogene. The CDR3 totals 14 residues. CDR3 protein: CASSTTGVFYGYTF. CDR3 sequence (DNA): TGTGCCAGCAGCACAACAGGGGTTTTCTATGGCTACACCTTC.

The rearrangement links TRBV10-1 to TRBJ2-3, with 7 bases lining up with TRBD2. Germline CDR1 WNHNN, CDR2 SYGVQD (reference sequence). With 10 bases clipped from V and 9 bases from J, the junction kept 7 bases outside the gene matches. CDR3 length: 11 amino acids. CDR3 DNA sequence: TGCGCCACGTCTCACGGGGGGACGCAGTATTTT. Amino acid sequence: CATSHGGTQYF.

The chain has TRBV15 and TRBJ1-5; 8 nucleotides line up with TRBD1. V gave up 2 bases and J gave up 1 base; unmatched junction bases: 4. The CDR3 has 16 residues. CDR1 is LNHNV and CDR2 is YYDKDF in the germline V gene (reference sequence). This CDR3 reads CATSRRDRGSNQPQHF. The CDR3 DNA sequence: TGTGCCACCAGCAGAAGAGACAGGGGAAGCAATCAGCCCCAGCATTTT. The full variable domain, with the rest looked up from reference TRBV15 and TRBJ1-5, is DAMVIQNPRYQVTQFGKPVTLSCSQTLNHNVMYWYQQKSSQAPKLLFHYYDKDFNNEADTPDNFQSRRPNTSFCFLDIRSPGLGDTAMYLCATSRRDRGSNQPQHFGDGTRLSIL.

The chain combines TRBV27 with TRBJ1-4; 7 bases map to TRBD1. The junction had 11 bases not matched to a gene; V was cut back by 5 bases and J by 8 bases. This CDR3 comprises 15 residues. CDR1 and CDR2 (germline): MNHEY, SMNVEV (reference sequence). CDR3 in amino acids: CASSDPGTATEKLFF. The CDR3 nucleotides are TGTGCCAGCAGTGACCCCGGGACAGCGACGGAAAAACTGTTTTTT.

V usage is TRBV7-2 and J usage is TRBJ2-3, with D hard to call. Germline V lookup: CDR1 SGHTA, CDR2 FQGNSA. This CDR3 region has 16 residues. Trimming stripped 1 base from V and 2 bases from J, with 13 bases between. CDR3 loop: CASSLVALENTDTQYF. The DNA for the CDR3 is TGTGCCAGCAGCTTAGTAGCTCTGGAGAACACAGATACGCAGTATTTT. The variable domain in full, with the rest retrieved from reference TRBV7-2 and TRBJ2-3, is GAGVSQSPSNKVTEKGKDVELRCDPISGHTALYWYRQSLGQGLEFLIYFQGNSAPDKSGLPSDRFSAERTGGSVSTLTIQRTQQEDSAVYLCASSLVALENTDTQYFGPGTRLTVL.

The rearrangement links TRBV28 to TRBJ1-5, with a possible D match to TRBD1 (5 bases). The germline gives CDR1 MDHEN, CDR2 SYDVKM. V dropped 0 bases and J dropped 0 bases, with 15 bases sitting between them. The CDR3 runs 18 residues. The CDR3 sequence: CASSLWQGTLYSNQPQHF. The CDR3 DNA sequence: TGTGCCAGCAGTTTATGGCAGGGTACCCTATATAGCAATCAGCCCCAGCATTTT.

The chain combines TRBV18 with TRBJ1-1; 8 bases line up with TRBD1. V lost 6 bases to trimming and J lost 2 bases; unmatched junction nucleotides: 8. In germline, CDR1 is KGHSH, CDR2 LQKENI. The CDR3 consists of 15 residues. The CDR3 bases are TGTGCCAGCTCCGGACAGGGAGTTCTTAACACTGAAGCTTTCTTT. It encodes CASSGQGVLNTEAFF.

The J gene is TRBJ1-2, the V gene TRBV4-3; D is uncertain. CDR1 and CDR2 (germline): LGHNA, YSLEER. The V gene lost 1 base and the J gene lost 8 bases, with 17 bases spanning the gap. CDR3 length: 15 residues. The CDR3 region is CASSQGREGSMGYTF. CDR3 coding DNA: TGCGCCAGCAGCCAAGGGAGGGAGGGAAGTATGGGCTACACCTTC.

The rearrangement uses TRBV27 and TRBJ1-5, with D possibly TRBD1 on 6 matching bases. Germline-derived CDR1 and CDR2 are MNHEY and SMNVEV (reference sequence). Trimming left V 3 bases short and J 5 bases short, with 11 bases between. This CDR3 has 14 amino acids. The CDR3, as DNA: TGTGCCAGCAGTTTCGCGGGGGCCGATCAGCCCCAGCATTTT. It is translated as CASSFAGADQPQHF.

Here the CDR3 reads CARWPGNTEAFF. CDR3 DNA sequence: TGTGCCAGGTGGCCAGGGAACACTGAAGCTTTCTTT. This sequence joins TRBV21-1 and TRBJ1-1; the DNA was not compared with TRBD1, the D call given in the table. TRBV21-1 is a pseudogene locus. There are 12 residues in the CDR3.

The V gene is TRBV7-3, the J gene TRBJ2-1; the D gene is possibly TRBD2 (6 bases). Germline V gene lookup returns CDR1 SGHTA and CDR2 FQGTGA. This CDR3 region has 17 residues. The V end lost 4 bases, the J end lost 1 base, and 17 bases lay between the germline ends. The chain's CDR3 is CASSYQPTGGSYNEQFF. The CDR3 region has the DNA TGTGCCAGCAGCTACCAGCCCACTGGGGGGTCCTACAATGAGCAGTTCTTC.

Only one count was recorded for this clone. The chain couples TRBV18 to TRBJ1-2; TRBD1 is a possible D gene (5 bases). Trimming shortened V by 1 base and J by 2 bases, and 14 bases separated the two germline ends. Looked up from germline, CDR1 is KGHSH and CDR2 is LQKENI. The CDR3 has 16 residues. CDR3 sequence reads: CASSPRVQDQNYGYTF. In nucleotides, the CDR3 is TGTGCCAGCTCACCACGCGTACAGGACCAAAACTATGGCTACACCTTC.

J is TRBJ2-7 and V is TRBV7-3, with 9 bases fitting TRBD2. Germline lookup yields CDR1 SGHTA and CDR2 FQGTGA. The V gene end was trimmed by 6 bases and the J gene end by 6 bases; junction bases not matched to a gene: 6. There are 13 residues in the CDR3. CDR3 nucleotide sequence: TGTGCCAGCAGTGAGGGACTAGCAAGCGAGCAGTACTTC. It codes for CASSEGLASEQYF.

J is TRBJ1-4 and V is TRBV2; 7 bases are shared with TRBD1. CDR3 length: 12 amino acids. J gave up 7 bases and V 5 bases, and 1 base lay outside the gene matches. Germline lookup yields CDR1 SNHLY and CDR2 FYNNEI. CDR3 sequence: CASSYRGEKLFF. The DNA of the CDR3 is TGTGCCAGCAGTTACAGGGGTGAAAAACTGTTTTTT.

The count of this clone is one. The rearrangement joins TRBV25-1 to TRBJ1-2, with D uncertain. In germline, CDR1 is MGHDK, CDR2 SYGVNS. CDR3 length equals 15 residues. V was shortened by 4 bases and J by 4 bases, with 16 bases between the two germline ends. CDR3 nucleotides: TGTGCCAGCAGTGTCCCTGGGAGCTCCGGCTATGGCTACACCTTC. Amino acids: CASSVPGSSGYGYTF.

The sample holds a few counts of this clone. The V and J genes are TRBV20-1 and TRBJ2-1, with D unclear. Between the trimmed V and J ends, which lost 3 bases and 10 bases, there was a span of 7 bases. Germline values: CDR1 DFQATT, CDR2 SNEGSKA (reference sequence). The CDR3 covers 10 residues. CDR3 residues: CSASLREQFF. The CDR3 nucleotides read TGCAGTGCTAGTCTCCGGGAGCAGTTCTTC.

Written as DNA, the CDR3 is TGTGCCAGCAGCCCGCCAGGAGAACGAGGGAGGTATGGCTACACCTTC. Amino acids: CASSPPGERGRYGYTF. The gene calls are TRBV7-6 and TRBJ1-2; D is unresolved. The CDR3 runs to 16 residues. Looked up from germline, CDR1 is SGHVS and CDR2 is FNYEAQ. The V end lost 5 bases, the J end lost 5 bases, and 21 bases lay between the germline ends.